This T cell receptor beta chain appears in the sequencing data of a study of T cell responses to AZD1222 COVID-19 vaccine. Whole-study findings and limits: Donors were largely white British and mainly female; clonal diversity was possibly underestimated. Nearly half of unique spike-specific TCRs reportedly avoided B.1.351 and B.1.1.7 mutated regions.

The V gene's germline CDR1 is GTSNPN and CDR2 SVGIG (reference sequence). Trimming took 0 bases from V and 8 from J, leaving 25 bases between them. This CDR3 spans 17 amino acids. Some clones are missing from TCRdb's copy, which holds only in-frame ones; the method was immunoSEQ multiplex PCR. Of approximately 150,000 clones in the sample, approximately 91% were seen once. Points on this clone: What it binds is unknown.

Sequencing used peripheral blood, obtained on day 0 of AZD1222 vaccination. The sequence came from an adult in good health. The rearrangement links TRBV30 to TRBJ1-2; the D gene is possibly TRBD1 (5 bases). The CDR3 region has the DNA TGTGCCTGGAGTGTACTTTCCCTGGGGAGGGGTGCGCGCGGCTACACCTTC. It codes for CAWSVLSLGRGARGYTF. The full variable domain, its missing parts supplied by reference TRBV30 and TRBJ1-2, is SQTIHQWPATLVQPVGSPLSLECTVEGTSNPNLYWYRQAAGRGLQLLFYSVGIGQISSEVPQNLSASRPQDRQFILSSKKLLLSDSGFYLCAWSVLSLGRGARGYTFGSGTRLTVV.